The rows below give T cell receptor beta chains drawn from one sample of a study of brain T cells in children with intractable seizures. Libraries were prepared by immunoSEQ multiplex PCR; TCRdb keeps only in-frame clonotypes and omits some of them. The sample records roughly 120,000 clones, roughly 94% being singletons. The sample in question was peripheral blood, obtained at surgery. Every receptor here comes from a boy in the first two years of life with hemimegalencephaly and intractable seizures. Each CDR3 is given with its conserved first and last residue. D genes are given only for firm matches. The size entry is marked missing in some rows and otherwise reads once, few, many or a size class.

d_call: -; v_call: TRBV5-1; j_call: TRBJ1-1; clone_size: -; cdr3_aa: CASSAPGGWANTEAFF; cdr3_nt: TGCGCCAGCAGCGCGCCCGGTGGGTGGGCGAACACTGAAGCTTTCTTT
d_call: TRBD1; v_call: TRBV4-1; j_call: TRBJ1-2; clone_size: -; cdr3_aa: CASSQRLRTGGWDGYTF; cdr3_nt: TGCGCCAGCAGCCAAAGACTCCGGACAGGGGGCTGGGATGGCTACACCTTC
d_call: -; v_call: TRBV11-3; j_call: TRBJ1-3; clone_size: medium-sized; cdr3_aa: CASSRDEHRNTIYF; cdr3_nt: TGTGCCAGCAGCCGGGACGAACACAGAAACACCATATATTTT
d_call: TRBD1; v_call: TRBV28; j_call: TRBJ2-3; clone_size: -; cdr3_aa: CASSSGQGVQGTQYF; cdr3_nt: TGTGCCAGCAGTTCCGGACAGGGGGTACAGGGTACGCAGTATTTT
d_call: TRBD1; v_call: TRBV13; j_call: TRBJ1-5; clone_size: -; cdr3_aa: CASSFGTGHQPQHF; cdr3_nt: TGTGCCAGCAGCTTCGGGACAGGGCATCAGCCCCAGCATTTT
d_call: TRBD1; v_call: TRBV5-5; j_call: TRBJ2-5; clone_size: once; cdr3_aa: CASSFRSGTGKETQYF; cdr3_nt: TGTGCCAGCAGCTTTCGGTCCGGGACAGGAAAAGAGACCCAGTACTTC
d_call: -; v_call: TRBV15; j_call: TRBJ2-5; clone_size: -; cdr3_aa: CATSRVPSRDRGTQYF; cdr3_nt: TGTGCCACCAGCAGAGTGCCCTCGCGGGACCGGGGGACCCAGTACTTC
d_call: TRBD2; v_call: TRBV19; j_call: TRBJ2-7; clone_size: once; cdr3_aa: CASSTGLQTYEQYF; cdr3_nt: TGTGCCAGTTCAACGGGACTACAGACCTACGAGCAGTACTTC
d_call: TRBD2; v_call: TRBV7-2; j_call: TRBJ2-5; clone_size: once; cdr3_aa: CASSLVLLAAGETQYF; cdr3_nt: TGTGCCAGCAGCTTAGTCTTACTAGCGGCCGGCGAGACCCAGTACTTC
d_call: -; v_call: TRBV5-4; j_call: TRBJ1-3; clone_size: -; cdr3_aa: CASSSRLRGEGAGNTIYF; cdr3_nt: TGTGCCAGCAGCTCCCGACTCAGGGGTGAGGGTGCTGGAAACACCATATATTTT
d_call: TRBD1; v_call: TRBV19; j_call: TRBJ1-3; clone_size: -; cdr3_aa: CASKTGGAGGNTIYF; cdr3_nt: TGTGCCAGTAAAACAGGGGGCGCGGGTGGAAACACCATATATTTT
d_call: TRBD1; v_call: TRBV10-3; j_call: TRBJ1-5; clone_size: -; cdr3_aa: CAISERTGGDQPQHF; cdr3_nt: TGTGCCATCAGTGAGCGTACAGGGGGTGACCAGCCCCAGCATTTT
d_call: -; v_call: TRBV30; j_call: TRBJ2-6; clone_size: -; cdr3_aa: CAWNNGGANVLTF; cdr3_nt: TGTGCCTGGAACAACGGGGGGGCCAACGTCCTGACTTTC
d_call: TRBD2; v_call: TRBV19; j_call: TRBJ2-1; clone_size: -; cdr3_aa: CASSRTSGRNEQFF; cdr3_nt: TGTGCCAGTAGTAGGACTAGCGGGAGGAATGAGCAGTTCTTC
d_call: -; v_call: TRBV9; j_call: TRBJ2-2; clone_size: -; cdr3_aa: CASSVQRRNTGELFF; cdr3_nt: TGTGCCAGCAGCGTACAGCGCCGGAACACCGGGGAGCTGTTTTTT
d_call: TRBD1; v_call: TRBV28; j_call: TRBJ1-5; clone_size: -; cdr3_aa: CASSHDRVVSNQPQHF; cdr3_nt: TGTGCCAGCAGCCACGACAGGGTCGTGAGCAATCAGCCCCAGCATTTT
d_call: -; v_call: TRBV6-5; j_call: TRBJ1-1; clone_size: -; cdr3_aa: CAAGDIGTEAFF; cdr3_nt: TGTGCCGCGGGGGACATAGGCACTGAAGCTTTCTTT
d_call: TRBD1; v_call: TRBV20-1; j_call: TRBJ1-2; clone_size: -; cdr3_aa: CSATGDGGYTF; cdr3_nt: TGCAGTGCCACAGGGGATGGAGGCTACACCTTC
d_call: TRBD2; v_call: TRBV4-1; j_call: TRBJ2-1; clone_size: few; cdr3_aa: CASSQFSGGTLEQFF; cdr3_nt: TGCGCCAGCAGCCAATTTAGCGGGGGCACTTTGGAGCAGTTCTTC
d_call: -; v_call: TRBV4-2; j_call: TRBJ2-1; clone_size: -; cdr3_aa: CASSQNEGTYNEQFF; cdr3_nt: TGTGCCAGCAGCCAGAACGAGGGGACCTACAATGAGCAGTTCTTC
d_call: -; v_call: TRBV6-5; j_call: TRBJ2-7; clone_size: -; cdr3_aa: CASSYSQGGYEQYF; cdr3_nt: TGTGCCAGCAGTTACTCACAGGGGGGGTACGAGCAGTACTTC
d_call: TRBD1; v_call: TRBV28; j_call: TRBJ2-7; clone_size: -; cdr3_aa: CASRVGGQAFTYEQYF; cdr3_nt: TGTGCCAGCAGGGTGGGGGGACAGGCATTTACCTACGAGCAGTACTTC
d_call: -; v_call: TRBV5-6; j_call: TRBJ1-5; clone_size: -; cdr3_aa: CASSIAGGQGQPQHF; cdr3_nt: TGTGCCAGCAGCATTGCCGGGGGCCAGGGTCAGCCCCAGCATTTT
d_call: -; v_call: TRBV7-2; j_call: TRBJ2-7; clone_size: -; cdr3_aa: CASSLKLIYEQYF; cdr3_nt: TGTGCCAGCAGCTTAAAGTTGATCTACGAGCAGTACTTC
d_call: TRBD2; v_call: TRBV11-1; j_call: TRBJ2-5; clone_size: -; cdr3_aa: CASTGEGRETQYF; cdr3_nt: TGTGCCAGCACCGGGGAGGGCCGGGAGACCCAGTACTTC
d_call: -; v_call: TRBV14; j_call: TRBJ1-4; clone_size: -; cdr3_aa: CASSQVHGPNEKLFF; cdr3_nt: TGTGCCAGCAGCCAAGTGCATGGACCTAATGAAAAACTGTTTTTT
d_call: -; v_call: TRBV4-3; j_call: TRBJ1-3; clone_size: -; cdr3_aa: CASSQDRGAGNTIYF; cdr3_nt: TGCGCCAGCAGCCAAGACAGGGGAGCGGGAAACACCATATATTTT